These T cell receptor beta chains were read from a single sample in a study of PD-1 blockade in classical Hodgkin lymphoma. Measured with immunoSEQ multiplex PCR; TCRdb has only the in-frame clones, and not every one. The sample includes 72,000 or so clones, around 93% seen only once; the top ten take roughly 8%. The sample was peripheral blood mononuclear cells (PBMCs), taken at baseline. The origin of the receptors is a human donor with classical Hodgkin lymphoma. Each CDR3 is given with its conserved first and last residue. D genes are given only for firm matches. Clone size is not always given. Where it is, it says once, few, many or a class for expanded clones.

>.|.|TRBJ1-5|TRBV4-3
CASSQALTDNQPQHF
TGCGCCAGCAGCCAAGCTCTGACCGATAATCAGCCCCAGCATTTT
>.|.|TRBJ2-7|TRBV28
CASSYDRTYEQYF
TGTGCCAGCAGTTATGACAGAACCTACGAGCAGTACTTC
>TRBD1|once|TRBJ2-1|TRBV6-5
CASVPGQGRPNEQFF
TGTGCCAGCGTTCCGGGACAGGGAAGGCCTAATGAGCAGTTCTTC
>TRBD1|.|TRBJ2-7|TRBV11-1
CASSLQTGVYEQYF
TGTGCCAGCAGCTTGCAGACAGGGGTCTACGAGCAGTACTTC
>.|few|TRBJ1-2|TRBV6-1
CASSHPPGGTGYTF
TGTGCCAGCAGTCACCCTCCCGGGGGGACTGGCTACACCTTC
>.|.|TRBJ2-7|TRBV2
CASSGQLYEQYF
TGTGCCAGCAGTGGACAGCTCTACGAGCAGTACTTC
>.|.|TRBJ2-2|TRBV27
CASSSLNAGFGTGELFF
TGTGCCAGCAGTTCCCTTAATGCCGGGTTCGGGACCGGGGAGCTGTTTTTT
>.|few|TRBJ1-3|TRBV18
CASSPLGTSGNTIYF
TGTGCCAGCTCACCACTAGGGACTTCTGGAAACACCATATATTTT
>.|.|TRBJ1-1|TRBV28
CASSERLLIEAFF
TGTGCCAGCAGTGAGAGGTTATTAATTGAAGCTTTCTTT
>.|.|TRBJ2-5|TRBV7-3
CASSFNTGLQETQYF
TGTGCCAGCAGCTTCAATACCGGGCTCCAAGAGACCCAGTACTTC